These T cell receptor beta chains were read from a single sample in a study of blood T cell repertoires in COVID-19. Clones were sequenced by immunoSEQ multiplex PCR, and TCRdb holds only the in-frame ones, with some missing. The sample lists nearly 90,000 clones; about 87% were seen once. Sequenced sample: peripheral blood. These TCRs come from a man between 60 and 75 years old with acute or convalescent COVID-19. CDR3s include the opening cysteine and the closing phenylalanine or tryptophan. The order of the fields is J gene, V gene, clone size, D gene, CDR3 DNA, CDR3 protein. D genes are given only for firm matches. Some rows mark clone size as missing; the rest say once, few, many or name a class of expanded clone.

J gene: TRBJ2-7
V gene: TRBV19
clone size: .
D gene: TRBD2
CDR3 DNA: TGTGCCAGTAGCCCGGGACTAGCGGCCTACGAGCAGTACTTC
CDR3 protein: CASSPGLAAYEQYF

J gene: TRBJ2-5
V gene: TRBV5-1
clone size: .
D gene: TRBD2
CDR3 DNA: TGCGCCAGCTCCCCCGGGGGGGGGCAAGAGACCCAGTACTTC
CDR3 protein: CASSPGGGQETQYF

J gene: TRBJ1-2
V gene: TRBV6-1
clone size: once
D gene: .
CDR3 DNA: TGTGCCAGCAGTGAATCGGGGGTAGGCTACACCTTC
CDR3 protein: CASSESGVGYTF

J gene: TRBJ1-1
V gene: TRBV27
clone size: .
D gene: .
CDR3 DNA: TGTGCCAGTCAAGACGGGGTGAACACTGAAGCTTTCTTT
CDR3 protein: CASQDGVNTEAFF

J gene: TRBJ1-5
V gene: TRBV28
clone size: once
D gene: .
CDR3 DNA: TGTGCCAGCAGTTTATTCCAGGCCAATCAGCCCCAGCATTTT
CDR3 protein: CASSLFQANQPQHF

J gene: TRBJ1-1
V gene: TRBV9
clone size: .
D gene: .
CDR3 DNA: TGTGCCAGCACCCTGAGCCAGGGGTTCCCTGAAGCTTTCTTT
CDR3 protein: CASTLSQGFPEAFF

J gene: TRBJ1-6
V gene: TRBV6-5
clone size: .
D gene: TRBD1
CDR3 DNA: TGTGCCAGCACTACGGGACAGGGACGTAATTCACCCCTCCACTTT
CDR3 protein: CASTTGQGRNSPLHF

J gene: TRBJ1-2
V gene: TRBV10-3
clone size: .
D gene: TRBD1
CDR3 DNA: TGTGCCATCAGTGGAAGCCCAGGGGGGCTTGGCTATGGCTACACCTTC
CDR3 protein: CAISGSPGGLGYGYTF

J gene: TRBJ2-7
V gene: TRBV2
clone size: .
D gene: .
CDR3 DNA: TGTGCCAGCCGGGGGGCCGAGCAGTACTTC
CDR3 protein: CASRGAEQYF

J gene: TRBJ2-3
V gene: TRBV30
clone size: .
D gene: .
CDR3 DNA: TGTGCCTGGAGGGGACATCCGGGGGGTACGCAGTATTTT
CDR3 protein: CAWRGHPGGTQYF

J gene: TRBJ1-1
V gene: TRBV5-1
clone size: .
D gene: .
CDR3 DNA: TGCGCCAGCAGCTTTGGGGCAGCGAACACTGAAGCTTTCTTT
CDR3 protein: CASSFGAANTEAFF

J gene: TRBJ1-3
V gene: TRBV5-1
clone size: few
D gene: TRBD1
CDR3 DNA: TGCGCCAGCAGCTTGTCGGGACAGAGCTCTGGAAACACCATATATTTT
CDR3 protein: CASSLSGQSSGNTIYF

J gene: TRBJ2-7
V gene: TRBV9
clone size: .
D gene: .
CDR3 DNA: TGTGCCAGCAGCCCCCGAGAGGGTGGGGCGGGGGAGCAGTACTTC
CDR3 protein: CASSPREGGAGEQYF

J gene: TRBJ1-1
V gene: TRBV18
clone size: .
D gene: .
CDR3 DNA: TGTGCCAGCTCACAAAGGAGGAACACTGAAGCTTTCTTT
CDR3 protein: CASSQRRNTEAFF

J gene: TRBJ2-2
V gene: TRBV7-3
clone size: .
D gene: .
CDR3 DNA: TGTGCCAGCAGCCCCACCGTAGCGACCGGGGAGCTGTTTTTT
CDR3 protein: CASSPTVATGELFF

J gene: TRBJ2-3
V gene: TRBV6-4
clone size: .
D gene: TRBD2
CDR3 DNA: TGTGCCAGCAGTCTAGCGGGCGCTACAGATACGCAGTATTTT
CDR3 protein: CASSLAGATDTQYF

J gene: TRBJ2-7
V gene: TRBV18
clone size: .
D gene: TRBD1
CDR3 DNA: TGTGCCAGCTCACCGGGAACCGGGACAGCGCTCTACGAGCAGTACTTC
CDR3 protein: CASSPGTGTALYEQYF

J gene: TRBJ1-2
V gene: TRBV19
clone size: .
D gene: TRBD1
CDR3 DNA: TGTGCCAGTAGTATGACGCGCGCAGGGGGGTATGGCTACACCTTC
CDR3 protein: CASSMTRAGGYGYTF

J gene: TRBJ2-3
V gene: TRBV5-5
clone size: .
D gene: TRBD1
CDR3 DNA: TGTGCCAGCAGCACCCGACAGGGGCTGGCAGATACGCAGTATTTT
CDR3 protein: CASSTRQGLADTQYF

J gene: TRBJ2-7
V gene: TRBV6-2/TRBV6-3
clone size: few
D gene: TRBD1
CDR3 DNA: TGTGCCAGCAGTTACACAGGGGGCGAGCAGTACTTC
CDR3 protein: CASSYTGGEQYF

J gene: TRBJ2-7
V gene: TRBV7-8
clone size: .
D gene: TRBD1
CDR3 DNA: TGTGCCACAACTCCGGGACAGGGTAACTCCGAGCAGTACTTC
CDR3 protein: CATTPGQGNSEQYF

J gene: TRBJ1-1
V gene: TRBV2
clone size: .
D gene: TRBD1
CDR3 DNA: TGTGCCAGCAGTGAGGGACAGATTAAAAACACTGAAGCTTTCTTT
CDR3 protein: CASSEGQIKNTEAFF